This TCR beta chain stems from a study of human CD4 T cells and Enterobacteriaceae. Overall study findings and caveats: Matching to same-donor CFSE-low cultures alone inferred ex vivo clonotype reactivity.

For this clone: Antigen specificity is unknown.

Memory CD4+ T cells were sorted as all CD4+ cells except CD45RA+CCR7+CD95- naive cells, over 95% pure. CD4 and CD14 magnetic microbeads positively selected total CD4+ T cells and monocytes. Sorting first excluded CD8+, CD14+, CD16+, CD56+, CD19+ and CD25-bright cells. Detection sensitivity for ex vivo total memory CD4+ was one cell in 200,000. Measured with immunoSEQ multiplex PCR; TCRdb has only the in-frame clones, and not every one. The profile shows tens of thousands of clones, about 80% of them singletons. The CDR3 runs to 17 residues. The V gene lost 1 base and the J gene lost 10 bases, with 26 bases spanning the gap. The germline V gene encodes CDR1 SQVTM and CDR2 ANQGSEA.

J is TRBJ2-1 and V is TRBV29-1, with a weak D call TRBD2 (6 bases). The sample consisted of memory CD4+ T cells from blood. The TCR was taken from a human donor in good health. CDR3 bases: TGCAGCGTTGAAGGAGAGCATGCGGGCGGTAGGAGGGTAGAGCAGTTCTTC. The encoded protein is CSVEGEHAGGRRVEQFF.